The rows below give T cell receptor beta chains drawn from one sample of a study of shared clonotypes between healthy human individuals. Here immunoSEQ multiplex PCR was the method, and the copy in TCRdb shows in-frame clones only, minus some. The sample shows fewer than 200,000 clones, around 63% of them seen only once. Material for sequencing was memory CD4+ T cells sorted from blood. The receptors here all came from a man younger than 45 in good health. CDR3s include the opening cysteine and the closing phenylalanine or tryptophan. The D gene is left open where the match is weak. Not all rows give a size; the values are once, few, many and, for expanded clones, a class.

abundance,v_gene,j_gene,d_gene,CDR3aa,CDR3nt
few,TRBV5-1,TRBJ1-2,TRBD1,CASSSLQGEADGYTF,TGCGCCAGCAGCTCTTTACAGGGGGAGGCGGACGGCTACACCTTC
many,TRBV5-1,TRBJ2-3,TRBD2,CASSLGGLAGTDTQYF,TGCGCCAGCAGCTTGGGCGGGCTAGCGGGCACAGATACGCAGTATTTT
NA,TRBV5-1,TRBJ2-3,NA,CASTNSHSTPTDTQYF,TGCGCCAGCACTAACAGTCACTCCACCCCCACAGATACGCAGTATTTT
NA,TRBV5-1,TRBJ2-2,NA,CASSTSARYVTGELFF,TGTGCCAGCAGCACCTCAGCGCGGTACGTTACCGGGGAGCTGTTTTTT
NA,TRBV6-1,TRBJ1-4,NA,CASSGRANEKLFF,TGTGCCAGCAGTGGGAGGGCTAATGAAAAACTGTTTTTT
few,TRBV7-8,TRBJ2-5,TRBD1,CASSLDRGPSETQYF,TGTGCCAGCAGCTTAGACAGGGGCCCGTCAGAGACCCAGTACTTC
NA,TRBV6-1,TRBJ2-2,NA,CASSALSNTGELFF,TGTGCCAGCAGTGCCCTCTCGAACACCGGGGAGCTGTTTTTT
NA,TRBV7-9,TRBJ1-1,NA,CASSPGRITEAFF,TGTGCCAGCAGTCCCGGACGGATCACTGAAGCTTTCTTT
few,TRBV20-1,TRBJ1-2,NA,CSALGNGYTF,TGCAGTGCTTTGGGAAATGGCTACACCTTC
NA,TRBV5-1,TRBJ2-7,NA,CASSFNSGGSYEQYF,TGCGCCAGCAGCTTTAACTCCGGGGGCTCCTACGAGCAGTACTTC
few,TRBV5-4,TRBJ1-5,NA,CASSYGDQQPQHF,TGTGCCAGCAGCTATGGGGATCAGCAGCCCCAGCATTTT
NA,TRBV5-1,TRBJ2-5,NA,CASSLGGAGSQETQYF,TGCGCCAGCAGCTTGGGTGGGGCGGGGTCTCAAGAGACCCAGTACTTC
NA,TRBV2,TRBJ1-1,TRBD1,CASRDRGRYTEAFF,TGTGCCAGCAGAGACAGGGGGAGGTACACTGAAGCTTTCTTT
once,TRBV28,TRBJ2-1,NA,CASIGSYNEQFF,TGTGCCAGCATTGGATCCTACAATGAGCAGTTCTTC
few,TRBV5-1,TRBJ2-5,NA,CASSLTAGRQETQYF,TGCGCCAGCAGCTTGACGGCAGGCCGCCAAGAGACCCAGTACTTC
many,TRBV15,TRBJ1-2,NA,CATSEPGGANYGYTF,TGTGCCACCAGCGAACCGGGGGGAGCTAACTATGGCTACACCTTC
NA,TRBV5-5,TRBJ2-2,TRBD1,CASSLDVGQGAGELFF,TGTGCCAGCAGCTTGGATGTAGGGCAGGGGGCCGGGGAGCTGTTTTTT
NA,TRBV5-6,TRBJ2-1,NA,CASSLGGRFNEQFF,TGTGCCAGCAGCTTGGGGGGTAGGTTCAATGAGCAGTTCTTC
NA,TRBV5-1,TRBJ2-3,NA,CASSLRLVGTDTQYF,TGCGCCAGCAGCTTAAGACTAGTTGGGACAGATACGCAGTATTTT
NA,TRBV5-1,TRBJ2-7,TRBD2,CASMLSGGRGDEQYF,TGCGCCAGCATGCTCTCGGGAGGTCGGGGCGACGAGCAGTACTTC
NA,TRBV5-6,TRBJ2-1,NA,CASSLRKSGGRYNEQFF,TGTGCCAGCAGCTTAAGAAAGAGCGGAGGTCGGTACAATGAGCAGTTCTTC
NA,TRBV7-9,TRBJ1-5,NA,CASSLGGMQPQHF,TGTGCCAGCAGCTTGGGGGGGATGCAGCCCCAGCATTTT
NA,TRBV28,TRBJ2-7,NA,CASSLGRYEQYF,TGTGCCAGCAGTTTAGGACGCTACGAGCAGTACTTC
NA,TRBV19,TRBJ1-5,TRBD1,CASSIAGTGFNQPQHF,TGTGCCAGTAGTATTGCCGGGACAGGGTTCAATCAGCCCCAGCATTTT
NA,TRBV7-2,TRBJ2-1,TRBD2,CASSLVPWRTGGPSDEQFF,TGTGCCAGCAGCTTAGTACCGTGGCGCACGGGAGGGCCTTCCGATGAGCAGTTCTTC
NA,TRBV5-1,TRBJ2-1,TRBD2,CASSLSPAGVGNEQFF,TGCGCCAGCAGCTTGTCCCCAGCGGGAGTTGGCAATGAGCAGTTCTTC
NA,TRBV7-9,TRBJ2-1,TRBD1,CATQTLDRADEQFF,TGTGCCACCCAAACCTTGGACAGGGCAGATGAGCAGTTCTTC
many,TRBV25-1,TRBJ2-2,TRBD1,CASRDGTGEQGGELFF,TGTGCCAGCAGAGACGGGACAGGGGAGCAGGGCGGGGAGCTGTTTTTT
NA,TRBV18,TRBJ2-7,NA,CASSPPASAPEQYF,TGTGCCAGCTCACCACCGGCTAGCGCTCCCGAGCAGTACTTC
NA,TRBV5-1,TRBJ2-2,TRBD1,CASSLQGANTGELFF,TGCGCCAGCAGCTTACAGGGGGCGAACACCGGGGAGCTGTTTTTT
once,TRBV6-5,TRBJ1-2,TRBD1,CASRAGTGWWDTF,TGTGCCAGCAGAGCCGGGACAGGGTGGTGGGACACCTTC
NA,TRBV2,TRBJ1-5,TRBD1,CASSENPPGQRYQPQHF,TGTGCCAGCAGTGAAAACCCACCGGGACAGAGATATCAGCCCCAGCATTTT
NA,TRBV5-1,TRBJ2-5,TRBD2,CASSSITRTSGVGTQYF,TGCGCCAGCAGCTCGATAACCCGGACTAGCGGTGTAGGGACCCAGTACTTC
few,TRBV5-1,TRBJ2-3,NA,CASSTQGRTDTQYF,TGCGCCAGCAGTACCCAAGGGAGGACAGATACGCAGTATTTT
NA,TRBV5-1,TRBJ2-2,NA,CASSLLGTQPSNTGELFF,TGCGCCAGCAGCCTTTTAGGGACCCAACCCTCGAACACCGGGGAGCTGTTTTTT
NA,TRBV12-2,TRBJ2-7,NA,CASRLAPGGTGKYEQYF,TGTGCAAGTCGCTTAGCCCCGGGGGGGACAGGGAAATACGAGCAGTACTTC
NA,TRBV10-1,TRBJ1-1,NA,CASNQGGLNTEAFF,TGCGCCAGCAATCAAGGAGGCTTGAACACTGAAGCTTTCTTT
NA,TRBV6-1,TRBJ2-1,TRBD1,CAIRRGTGSYNEQFF,TGTGCCATCCGGAGGGGGACAGGATCCTACAATGAGCAGTTCTTC
many,TRBV6-1,TRBJ2-5,TRBD2,CASNPGGTQETQYF,TGTGCCAGCAATCCGGGAGGGACTCAAGAGACCCAGTACTTC
NA,TRBV9,TRBJ2-4,NA,CASSVAVDQGSAIQYF,TGTGCCAGCAGCGTAGCAGTCGATCAGGGATCGGCCATTCAGTACTTC
NA,TRBV7-8,TRBJ2-7,TRBD1,CASSLREDRGPLAPGEQYF,TGTGCCAGCAGCTTAAGGGAGGACAGGGGGCCCCTTGCCCCGGGCGAGCAGTACTTC
NA,TRBV29-1,TRBJ1-4,NA,CSVRRGLNEKLFF,TGCAGCGTTAGAAGGGGGTTAAATGAAAAACTGTTTTTT
NA,TRBV7-9,TRBJ2-3,NA,CASSSTLRGRADTQYF,TGTGCCAGCAGCTCCACACTAAGAGGACGGGCAGATACGCAGTATTTT
few,TRBV29-1,TRBJ2-1,NA,CSVRKLNRASYNEQFF,TGCAGCGTTCGAAAACTCAATAGGGCCTCCTACAATGAGCAGTTCTTC
NA,TRBV6-1,TRBJ1-5,NA,CASSAFSQAINQPQHF,TGTGCCAGCAGTGCCTTCAGCCAAGCCATTAATCAGCCCCAGCATTTT
few,TRBV14,TRBJ2-1,TRBD2,CASSQAQFSGTEQFF,TGTGCCAGCAGCCAAGCCCAATTTAGCGGGACGGAGCAGTTCTTC
NA,TRBV11-3,TRBJ2-2,NA,CASSAAGTNTGELFF,TGTGCCAGCAGCGCCGCCGGGACGAACACCGGGGAGCTGTTTTTT
NA,TRBV6-1,TRBJ1-2,TRBD1,CASRTGQGIYGYTF,TGTGCCAGCAGGACTGGACAGGGGATTTATGGCTACACCTTC
once,TRBV15,TRBJ2-5,TRBD1,CATSPGDRPYGTQYF,TGTGCCACCAGCCCGGGGGACAGGCCCTATGGGACCCAGTACTTC
NA,TRBV29-1,TRBJ2-6,NA,CSVEGSGANVLTF,TGCAGCGTTGAGGGGTCTGGGGCCAACGTCCTGACTTTC
NA,TRBV28,TRBJ2-7,NA,CASSLGTSGEQYF,TGTGCCAGCAGTTTAGGGACTTCGGGCGAGCAGTACTTC